This is a list of T cell receptor beta chains from one sample in a study of blood T cells in healthy people across ages. Using its own MiXCR run on the 5' RACE reads, TCRdb lists one record per CDR3 protein. This sample has under 1,000,000 distinct CDR3 sequences, with 35% to 50% found just once. The sequencing sample was made of blood. These receptors were taken from a man older than 75 in good health. Both conserved end residues are part of each CDR3. Fields, in order: J gene, V gene, clone size, D gene, CDR3 protein, CDR3 DNA. A D gene is named only where the DNA matches it firmly. Size is omitted from some rows. Given values are once, few, many or a class for expanded clones.

J: TRBJ2-7; V: TRBV28; size: -; D: -; CDR3: CASSPPGRSAYEQYF; DNA: TGTGCCAGCAGCCCCCCCGGTCGGTCTGCCTACGAGCAGTACTTC
J: TRBJ1-1; V: TRBV11-3; size: few; D: -; CDR3: CASSLDPGAKTEAFF; DNA: TGTGCCAGCAGCTTAGATCCGGGGGCAAAAACTGAAGCTTTCTTT
J: TRBJ2-7; V: TRBV5-1; size: -; D: TRBD2; CDR3: CASSYQGGMGYEQYF; DNA: TGCGCCAGCAGCTACCAGGGAGGGATGGGCTACGAGCAGTACTTC
J: TRBJ2-5; V: TRBV6-5; size: -; D: -; CDR3: CASRRQEETQYF; DNA: TGTGCCAGCAGACGACAGGAAGAGACCCAGTACTTC
J: TRBJ2-1; V: TRBV28; size: -; D: -; CDR3: CASLMDSPYNEQFF; DNA: TGTGCCAGCCTAATGGACAGTCCCTACAATGAGCAGTTCTTC
J: TRBJ2-1; V: TRBV3-1; size: -; D: -; CDR3: CATPGTYNEQFF; DNA: TGTGCCACTCCCGGGACTTACAATGAGCAGTTCTTC
J: TRBJ2-1; V: TRBV15; size: few; D: -; CDR3: CATSSPARIAGHNEQFF; DNA: TGTGCCACCAGCAGCCCAGCCAGAATAGCAGGCCACAATGAGCAGTTCTTC
J: TRBJ2-7; V: TRBV29-1; size: many; D: -; CDR3: CSVRDIFYEQYF; DNA: TGCAGCGTCCGGGACATATTCTACGAGCAGTACTTC
J: TRBJ1-2; V: TRBV6-5; size: -; D: -; CDR3: CASSSTRCGYTF; DNA: TGTGCCAGCAGCTCGACACGTTGTGGCTACACCTTC
J: TRBJ2-2; V: TRBV5-1; size: -; D: TRBD1; CDR3: CASSLGPRTGGTGELFF; DNA: TGCGCCAGCAGCTTGGGGCCCAGGACAGGGGGCACCGGGGAGCTGTTTTTT
J: TRBJ2-2; V: TRBV24-1; size: once; D: TRBD1; CDR3: CATSGFEDRGIGELFF; DNA: TGTGCCACCAGTGGTTTCGAGGACAGGGGAATCGGGGAGCTGTTTTTT
J: TRBJ2-3; V: TRBV20-1; size: -; D: TRBD2; CDR3: CSAELAGAWDTQYF; DNA: TGCAGTGCGGAATTAGCGGGGGCATGGGATACGCAGTATTTT
J: TRBJ2-1; V: TRBV2; size: -; D: TRBD2; CDR3: CASSEETGGGYNEQFF; DNA: TGTGCCAGCAGTGAAGAGACGGGAGGGGGGTACAATGAGCAGTTCTTC
J: TRBJ2-7; V: TRBV5-1; size: -; D: -; CDR3: CASSFLRGSYEQYF; DNA: TGCGCCAGCAGCTTCCTACGGGGGTCTTACGAGCAGTACTTC
J: TRBJ2-5; V: TRBV5-5; size: few; D: -; CDR3: CASSLMQGAETQYF; DNA: TGTGCCAGCAGCTTGATGCAGGGCGCGGAGACCCAGTACTTC
J: TRBJ2-3; V: TRBV18; size: -; D: -; CDR3: CASSPHGGTLGNTQYF; DNA: TGTGCCAGCTCACCCCACGGCGGGACTCTCGGGAATACGCAGTATTTT
J: TRBJ2-1; V: TRBV20-1; size: -; D: TRBD1; CDR3: CSASGTGDSYNEQFF; DNA: TGCAGTGCCAGTGGTACAGGGGATTCATACAATGAGCAGTTCTTC
J: TRBJ2-5; V: TRBV28; size: few; D: TRBD1; CDR3: CASRNRKGQGRETQYF; DNA: TGTGCCAGCAGGAACAGAAAAGGACAGGGTCGAGAGACCCAGTACTTC
J: TRBJ2-5; V: TRBV15; size: -; D: -; CDR3: CATSRSLSETQYF; DNA: TGTGCCACCAGCAGGTCTCTGTCGGAGACCCAGTACTTC
J: TRBJ2-7; V: TRBV20-1; size: few; D: -; CDR3: CSVGYEQYF; DNA: TGCAGTGTGGGATACGAGCAGTACTTC
J: TRBJ2-5; V: TRBV6-1; size: -; D: TRBD1; CDR3: CAKLPGTGKGCQETQYF; DNA: TGTGCCAAACTCCCAGGGACAGGGAAAGGCTGCCAAGAGACCCAGTACTTC
J: TRBJ1-1; V: TRBV12-3/TRBV12-4; size: few; D: -; CDR3: CASSNQRGGGNTEAFF; DNA: TGTGCCAGCAGCAATCAAAGGGGAGGGGGGAACACTGAAGCTTTCTTT
J: TRBJ2-5; V: TRBV6-1; size: -; D: -; CDR3: CASSRLTIEQYF; DNA: TGTGCCAGCAGTCGGCTGACCATAGAGCAGTACTTC
J: TRBJ2-7; V: TRBV12-3/TRBV12-4; size: once; D: TRBD1; CDR3: CANSLQGAGSYEQYF; DNA: TGTGCCAACAGTCTACAGGGGGCCGGGTCCTACGAGCAGTACTTC
J: TRBJ2-7; V: TRBV12-3/TRBV12-4; size: many; D: -; CDR3: CASSPFTGNEQYF; DNA: TGTGCCAGCAGCCCTTTTACAGGGAACGAGCAGTACTTC
J: TRBJ1-2; V: TRBV9; size: -; D: -; CDR3: CASSYNNGDHYGYTF; DNA: TGTGCCAGCAGCTATAACAACGGGGACCACTATGGCTACACCTTC